A single sample is the source of the 23 T cell receptor beta chains below, sequenced in a study of T cell responses to AZD1222 COVID-19 vaccine listed by TCRdb under 2021. Receptor amplification or capture employed the immunoSEQ multiplex PCR assay. In TCRdb, the immuneACCESS table is reduced to in-frame sequences with V and J assigned. These tables do not hold every clone; where another copy was compared, an unresolved V gene accounts for under half, and the others remain unexplained. This sample is represented by about 76,000 clones; roughly nine tenths of them were singletons. The ten largest clones take up roughly 3.9% of the sample. Read against the paper, the sample's time point label means: baseline before first vaccination. Sequences were derived from peripheral blood, sampled on day 0 of AZD1222 vaccination. Receptor source: an adult in good health.

This chain joins TRBV27 and TRBJ1-6; weak D call: TRBD1 (5 bases). V was trimmed by 4 bases and J by 8 bases, leaving 9 bases between them. This CDR3 is 13 amino acids long. Germline V gives CDR1 MNHEY, CDR2 SMNVEV (reference sequence). CDR3 amino acids: CASSSWGDSPLHF. In DNA form, the CDR3 reads TGTGCCAGCAGTTCTTGGGGGGATTCACCCCTCCACTTT.

The CDR3 spells CASSFGAGFDEKLFF. In nucleotides, the CDR3 is TGTGCCAGCAGCTTTGGGGCAGGGTTTGATGAAAAACTGTTTTTT. J is TRBJ1-4 and V is TRBV7-2; D is perhaps TRBD1 (5 bases). The CDR3 has 15 residues. The V gene's germline CDR1 is SGHTA and CDR2 FQGNSA. The V end was cut by 3 bases, the J end by 6 bases, with 14 bases between.

The rearrangement links TRBV11-2 to TRBJ2-3, with no clear D. The germline V gene encodes CDR1 SGHAT and CDR2 FQNNGV. V lost 2 bases to trimming and J lost 5 bases, with 11 bases between them. The CDR3 runs 14 residues. CDR3 sequence: CASSLSVALDTQYF. The CDR3 DNA follows: TGTGCCAGCAGCTTATCCGTCGCGTTAGATACGCAGTATTTT.

This clone was recorded only once. This chain joins TRBV11-2 and TRBJ2-7, with TRBD2 matching 9 bases. V lost 3 bases and J lost 4; bases outside the gene matches: 4. Germline CDR1 reads SGHAT; CDR2 reads FQNNGV. The CDR3 has 14 amino acids. Written as DNA, the CDR3 is TGTGCCAGCAGCTTTGCGGGGGGGCTGTACGAGCAGTACTTC. This sequence encodes CASSFAGGLYEQYF.

CDR3 protein: CASSEFLNTEAFF. The CDR3 bases are TGTGCCAGCAGCGAATTTTTGAACACTGAAGCTTTCTTT. V gene TRBV7-3 combines with J gene TRBJ1-1; D is uncertain. Looked up from germline, CDR1 is SGHTA and CDR2 is FQGTGA. The CDR3 consists of 13 residues. The V gene lost 5 bases and the J gene lost 0 bases, with 7 bases spanning the gap.

This chain joins TRBV19 and TRBJ1-6; TRBD1 is a possible D gene (6 bases). The germline V gene encodes CDR1 LNHDA and CDR2 SQIVND (reference sequence). This CDR3 is 14 amino acids long. The V gene lost 7 bases and the J gene lost 6 bases, with 13 bases spanning the gap. In DNA form, the CDR3 reads TGTGCCAGTACGGCCAGGGGAGGTAATTCACCCCTCCACTTT. This codes for CASTARGGNSPLHF.

The chain couples TRBV2 to TRBJ1-5; D gene unclear. Germline loops: CDR1 SNHLY, CDR2 FYNNEI. CDR3 length equals 15 residues. Trimming shortened V by 4 bases and J by 4 bases, and 14 bases separated the two germline ends. CDR3 in DNA: TGTGCCAGCAGTGTTCAGAGGGTGAGGAATCAGCCCCAGCATTTT. The encoded protein is CASSVQRVRNQPQHF.

The chain links TRBV9 to TRBJ2-1; D is undetermined. The CDR3 covers 14 residues. Per the germline V gene, CDR1 is SGDLS and CDR2 is YYNGEE. The V and J ends lost 3 bases and 0 bases respectively, with 7 bases between them. CDR3 sequence reads: CASSAAISYNEQFF. The CDR3 DNA follows: TGTGCCAGCAGCGCCGCAATCTCCTACAATGAGCAGTTCTTC.

This chain connects TRBV6-2 or TRBV6-3 to TRBJ1-1; no reliable D call. The V and J ends lost 4 bases and 5 bases respectively, with 20 bases between them. The CDR3 has 16 residues. Per germline, CDR1 MNHEY and CDR2 SVGEGT. CDR3 coding DNA: TGTGCCAGCAGTTCAGGCTGGGGTACTACGGGGACTGAAGCTTTCTTT. Residues: CASSSGWGTTGTEAFF.

The rearrangement joins TRBV25-1 to TRBJ2-4; possibly TRBD1 for D (5 bases). V was pared by 6 bases and J by 0 bases, with 21 bases between. This CDR3 is built from 18 residues. The germline CDR1 and CDR2 sequences are MGHDK and SYGVNS. The CDR3 DNA sequence: TGTGCCAGCAGCGAAATTTCAGGACACACGATAGCCAAAAACATTCAGTACTTC. It translates to CASSEISGHTIAKNIQYF.

This clone was seen just once. This sequence joins TRBV11-2 and TRBJ2-7; tentative D call: TRBD2 (6 bases). The CDR3 consists of 14 residues. Germline lookup yields CDR1 SGHAT and CDR2 FQNNGV. The V gene lost 7 bases and the J gene lost 5 bases, with 18 bases spanning the gap. The CDR3 sequence: CASTNRRGVDEQYF. CDR3 nucleotides: TGTGCCAGCACCAACCGGCGGGGCGTCGACGAGCAGTACTTC.

The genes are TRBV27 and TRBJ2-3, with D unclear. The CDR3 has 11 residues. V was trimmed by 6 bases and J by 8 bases, leaving 9 bases between them. Germline V CDR1 and CDR2: MNHEY, SMNVEV (reference sequence). CDR3 amino acids: CASSQASTQYF. CDR3 DNA sequence: TGTGCCAGCAGCCAGGCCAGTACGCAGTATTTT.

The chain joins TRBV10-2 to TRBJ1-1; D is ambiguous. CDR3 length: 13 amino acids. CDR1 is WSHSY and CDR2 is SAAADI in the germline V gene. The germline V and J ends were trimmed by 2 bases and 4 bases, with 8 bases remaining between them. CDR3 amino acids: CASSEVGPTEAFF. The CDR3 region has the DNA TGCGCCAGCAGTGAGGTTGGTCCCACTGAAGCTTTCTTT.

V usage is TRBV11-2 and J usage is TRBJ2-5; D possibly uses TRBD1 or TRBD2 (6 bases each). This CDR3 has 16 amino acids. CDR1 is SGHAT, CDR2 FQNNGV, per germline. V gave up 1 base and J gave up 2 bases, with 14 bases separating them. The CDR3 nucleotides read TGTGCCAGCAGCTTAGTAGGGGGAGGATATCAAGAGACCCAGTACTTC. Amino acids: CASSLVGGGYQETQYF.

This chain connects TRBV11-2 to TRBJ2-6; tentative D call: TRBD2 (6 bases). The ends were cut back, 3 bases at V and 2 bases at J, with 11 bases in the middle. This CDR3 is 16 amino acids long. The germline gives CDR1 SGHAT, CDR2 FQNNGV. CDR3 loop: CASSLSSGAGANVLTF. For the CDR3, the DNA is TGTGCCAGCAGCTTGTCCTCGGGGGCTGGGGCCAACGTCCTGACTTTC.

This chain uses TRBV6-5 with TRBJ1-2; 11 bases map to TRBD1. The CDR3 sequence is 15 residues long. The germline V gene encodes CDR1 MNHEY and CDR2 SVGAGI. V lost 6 bases and J lost 2; bases outside the gene matches: 5. CDR3 sequence (DNA): TGTGCCAGCAGGCCCGGACAGGGGGCGAACTATGGCTACACCTTC. Translated, it gives CASRPGQGANYGYTF.

The chain is built from TRBV5-1 and TRBJ2-2; D is perhaps TRBD2 (6 bases). Germline V gene data show CDR1 as SGHRS and CDR2 as YFSETQ. This CDR3 is 14 amino acids long. Trimming removed 6 bases at V and 0 bases at J, with 9 bases between. The CDR3 spells CASISGSNTGELFF. In nucleotides, the CDR3 is TGCGCCAGCATCAGCGGGTCGAACACCGGGGAGCTGTTTTTT.

This rearrangement joins TRBV2 to TRBJ1-4; D call uncertain. CDR3 length: 15 residues. The V and J ends lost 3 bases and 0 bases respectively, with 8 bases between them. Germline V gives CDR1 SNHLY, CDR2 FYNNEI. CDR3 DNA sequence: TGTGCCAGCAGTGATTGGGATGCAACTAATGAAAAACTGTTTTTT. Protein sequence: CASSDWDATNEKLFF.

This clone is categorized as medium-sized. The chain is built from TRBV5-6 and TRBJ2-5, with a weak D call TRBD2 (6 bases). Germline V gene data show CDR1 as SGHDT and CDR2 as YYEEEE. V lost 4 bases and J 2 bases, leaving 12 bases between the germline ends. The CDR3 loop spans 14 amino acids. The CDR3 DNA sequence: TGTGCCAGCAGCCCACCGACTAGTCAAGAGACCCAGTACTTC. Residues: CASSPPTSQETQYF.

This sequence joins TRBV12-2 and TRBJ2-7. TRBV12-2 is annotated as a pseudogene. The CDR3 length is 17 residues. Here the CDR3 DNA reads TGTGCAAGTCGCTTTCCCATGCCGGGACTCACAGGGCTTGAGCAGTACTTC. This sequence encodes CASRFPMPGLTGLEQYF.

The V gene is TRBV7-9, the J gene TRBJ2-2; D gene unclear. Germline CDR1 and CDR2: SEHNR and FQNEAQ (reference sequence). The germline V and J ends were trimmed by 2 bases and 8 bases, with 6 bases remaining between them. The length of the CDR3 is 12 residues. CDR3 residues: CASSLSGGELFF. CDR3 DNA sequence: TGTGCCAGCAGCTTAAGTGGGGGGGAGCTGTTTTTT.

The rearrangement joins TRBV24-1 to TRBJ1-5, with a weak D call TRBD1 (5 bases). The CDR3 extends over 15 amino acids. Germline loops: CDR1 KGHDR, CDR2 SFDVKD. V was cut by 6 bases and J by 2 bases, with 13 bases left in between. CDR3 sequence: CATSHPGGGNQPQHF. The CDR3 nucleotides are TGTGCCACCAGTCATCCCGGGGGAGGCAATCAGCCCCAGCATTTT.

This clone was observed once. The chain couples TRBV2 to TRBJ1-6, with a possible D match to TRBD1 (5 bases). The CDR3 contains 13 residues. The V gene's germline CDR1 is SNHLY and CDR2 FYNNEI. Trimming took 6 bases from V and 7 from J, leaving 10 bases between them. The CDR3 coding sequence is TGTGCCAGCAGCAAGGAGGGGAATTCACCCCTCCACTTT. This gives the protein CASSKEGNSPLHF.